This T cell receptor beta chain was sequenced in a study of T cell repertoires in cytomegalovirus infection. Comments on this clonotype: The target antigen is unknown. The junction departs from germline at one end; a sequencing error may be responsible.

Study-level points and caveats: CMV-specific TCR beta clonotypes restricted by HLA-C dominated the ex vivo response.

This CDR3 comprises 14 residues. The germline gives CDR1 DFQATT, CDR2 SNEGSKA (reference sequence). TCRdb used MiXCR to reprocess the reads, holding one entry per CDR3 protein. The sample holds about 360,000 distinct CDR3 sequences, 18% seen once. Material: PBMCs. This chain links TRBV20-1 with TRBJ2-6; TRBD1 aligns across 9 bases. The source of this sequence is a human donor in good health (CMV status not recorded). Some clones in this sample may be carry-over from other donors' samples. The DNA for the CDR3 is TGCAGTGCTTCAACCGGGACAGGGACGGATCGGCGGATTTTC. It yields the protein CSASTGTGTDRRIF.